This T cell receptor beta chain emerged from a study of regulatory T cells in long-lasting Graves disease listed by TCRdb under 2021. Study-level background: Persistent Graves' disease was defined as antithyroid drug treatment for over 5 years with persistently positive TSH receptor autoantibodies. Persistent Graves' disease patients were compared with newly diagnosed Graves' disease patients by peripheral blood TCR sequencing and RNA sequencing. A total of about 35 samples underwent TCR sequencing, from around 13 patients with persistent Graves' disease and around 20 patients with newly diagnosed Graves' disease. The study was registered as a clinical trial and conducted in China. On average, persistent Graves' disease patients in the clinical cohort had been on antithyroid drugs for around 9.5 years. Overall study results and their limits: As a limitation, the authors acknowledged that the small sample size may reduce accuracy. Compared with newly diagnosed patients, persistent Graves' disease patients had lower TCR Shannon entropy and fewer highly expanded clones, which suggests clonal expansion. Sequencing and analysis were restricted to the TCR beta chain. Because the primary lesion, thyroid tissue, could not be accessed, the study looked at peripheral blood alone. Patients with persistent disease shared more public clonotypes (around 2,500) than newly diagnosed patients did (about 1,000). TRBV28, TRBJ1-2 and TRBJ2-5 were preferentially used in persistent disease, while TRBV20-1 and TRBJ2-1 were favored in newly diagnosed disease.

CDR1 and CDR2 are read off the germline V gene as SGHTA and FQGNSA. The CDR3 spans 15 residues, from the cysteine through the phenylalanine. Just the 45-base CDR3 DNA is kept, in frame starting at base 1. V and J are trimmed by 1 base and 7 bases, and the gene matches miss 9 bases of the junction. This clonotype occurred many times. Its antigen is not yet known. No base-level quality is on record; no much larger clone is a single base apart. The protocol used for the library was multiplex PCR. Reads for this sample came from an Illumina HiSeq 4000. TCR beta libraries were built with iRepertoire HTBI primers and Arm-PCR amplification of CDR3 regions. Gel purification was performed on PCR products prior to sequencing. Per the source publication's procedure: Gene usage analysis of CDR3 amino acid clonotypes used the 55 to 80 TRBV and more than 13 TRBJ segments found across samples. COPE and FqMerger were used to merge the filtered high-quality paired reads into contigs. BLAST was used to align contigs to IMGT TRBV, TRBD and TRBJ reference genes, and CDR3 was defined according to IMGT. Any clonotype with a frequency above 0.1% was classified as a highly expanded clone. Repertoire diversity was measured by Shannon entropy, and V-J evenness by the Gini coefficient. Clonotypes shared by more than one individual were considered public. The raw public reads went through TCRdb reprocessing: fastp at Q25, MiXCR clone calling, in-frame beta chains kept. Rows with a matching CDR3 protein are joined into one entry that keeps the most common DNA and genes. Clone size and V and J calls follow TCRdb, not the original study. For this sample the table gives around 460,000 distinct CDR3 sequences, of which roughly 22% were detected only once. Under 15% of the sample is held by the ten biggest clonotypes.

In the paper's terms, the time point label means: persistent/refractory GD, antithyroid drugs over 5 years with positive TRAb. RNA was extracted from PBMCs in TRIzol for both TCR sequencing and RNA sequencing. The diagnosis of Graves' disease was made according to American Thyroid Association guidelines. The patients came from an endocrinology department in Xi'an, China. From each patient, about 9.7 milliliters of peripheral blood was collected into an EDTA anticoagulant tube. Ficoll Paque Plus density gradient separation was used to isolate PBMCs, and no further T cell sorting was done. An Agilent 2100 Bioanalyzer and agarose gel were used to check RNA quality, and a NanoDrop 2000 was used to measure RNA concentration.

Recombination joined TRBV7-2 with TRBJ2-5, and 7 junctional nucleotides match TRBD1. The origin of this receptor is a female donor with Graves disease. Sequenced here: peripheral blood mononuclear cells (PBMCs), sampled when the disease was refractory, from a patient treated with antithyroid drugs. The nucleotides are TGTGCCAGCAGCTTAGAAGGGACAGCCCACCGGACCCAGTACTTC. This encodes CASSLEGTAHRTQYF.